The 26 T cell receptor beta chains below come from one sample, sequenced in a study of cytomegalovirus exposure and HLA in healthy donors. Primers for the PCR totalled 60 Vbeta and 13 Jbeta. The assay was immunoSEQ multiplex PCR, and TCRdb's table has in-frame clones only and misses some. The repertoire holds 40,000 to 55,000 clones, with roughly 80% as singletons. The material sequenced was PBMCs. The origin of the receptors is a young man in good health and CMV-seropositive.

V usage is TRBV25-1 and J usage is TRBJ1-3; D is undetermined. V lost 0 bases and J lost 1, with 13 bases in between. Germline values: CDR1 MGHDK, CDR2 SYGVNS. This CDR3 is 17 amino acids long. CDR3 loop: CASSEYGTVGSGNTIYF. DNA of the CDR3: TGTGCCAGCAGTGAATATGGCACAGTAGGTTCTGGAAACACCATATATTTT.

This chain connects TRBV18 to TRBJ1-3; 8 bases line up with TRBD1. The CDR3 length is 15 residues. The trim removed 5 bases at V and 4 bases at J, leaving 7 bases unmatched. Germline V gene data show CDR1 as KGHSH and CDR2 as LQKENI. As DNA, the CDR3 is TGTGCCAGCTCAGTGGACAGGGTAGCCGGAAACACCATATATTTT. This gives the protein CASSVDRVAGNTIYF.

The CDR3 loop reads CASSSLAGGDNEQFF. CDR3 bases: TGTGCCAGCAGCTCCCTCGCGGGGGGGGACAATGAGCAGTTCTTC. The rearrangement uses TRBV7-3 and TRBJ2-1; 9 bases match TRBD2. This CDR3 region has 15 residues. Per the germline V gene, CDR1 is SGHTA and CDR2 is FQGTGA. V shed 4 bases and J 5 bases; nucleotides not matched to a gene: 6.

This chain joins TRBV18 and TRBJ2-7; the D gene is possibly TRBD1 (6 bases). V gave up 3 bases and J gave up 0 bases, with 15 bases separating them. The CDR3 covers 16 residues. Germline V CDR1 and CDR2: KGHSH, LQKENI. CDR3 residues: CASSPTGTQSSYEQYF. CDR3 nucleotide sequence: TGTGCCAGCTCACCTACAGGGACCCAAAGCTCCTACGAGCAGTACTTC.

This clone has only one observation. The chain carries TRBV13 and TRBJ1-6; D is unclear. The CDR3 loop spans 12 amino acids. V was trimmed by 10 bases and J by 5 bases, leaving 9 bases between them. The germline gives CDR1 PRHDT, CDR2 FYEKMQ (reference sequence). CDR3 residues: CATSFNNSPLHF. The CDR3 DNA reads as TGTGCCACTTCTTTTAATAATTCACCCCTCCACTTT.

This chain joins TRBV19 and TRBJ2-1; TRBD2 matches at 10 bases. CDR1 and CDR2 (germline): LNHDA, SQIVND (reference sequence). V shed 3 bases and J 2 bases; nucleotides not matched to a gene: 1. The CDR3 extends over 15 amino acids. CDR3 in DNA: TGTGCCAGTAGTATGGGGACTAGCGCCTACAATGAGCAGTTCTTC. Protein: CASSMGTSAYNEQFF.

The rearrangement joins TRBV5-1 to TRBJ1-6; possibly TRBD1 for D (6 bases). Trimming removed 3 bases from V and 10 bases from J, with 14 bases in between. The germline V gene encodes CDR1 SGHRS and CDR2 YFSETQ. The CDR3 runs 14 residues. This CDR3 is CASSSQQGGSPLHF. The CDR3 DNA reads as TGCGCCAGCAGCTCCCAACAGGGAGGGTCACCCCTCCACTTT. Variable domain in full (rest from reference TRBV5-1 and TRBJ1-6): KAGVTQTPRYLIKTRGQQVTLSCSPISGHRSVSWYQQTPGQGLQFLFEYFSETQRNKGNFPGRFSGRQFSNSRSEMNVSTLELGDSALYLCASSSQQGGSPLHFGNGTRLTVT.

This chain links TRBV15 with TRBJ1-5; D possibly corresponds to TRBD1 (5 bases). This CDR3 region has 17 residues. Trimming took 1 base from V and 2 from J, leaving 15 bases between them. Germline V gene sequence: CDR1 LNHNV, CDR2 YYDKDF (reference sequence). CDR3 in amino acids: CATSRGTGDNGNQPQHF. CDR3 sequence (DNA): TGTGCCACCAGCAGAGGTACAGGAGATAATGGCAATCAGCCCCAGCATTTT. Variable domain in full (rest from reference TRBV15 and TRBJ1-5): DAMVIQNPRYQVTQFGKPVTLSCSQTLNHNVMYWYQQKSSQAPKLLFHYYDKDFNNEADTPDNFQSRRPNTSFCFLDIRSPGLGDTAMYLCATSRGTGDNGNQPQHFGDGTRLSIL.

In DNA, the CDR3 is TGTGCCAGCGGACAGACCTCTGGAAACACCATATATTTT. This sequence encodes CASGQTSGNTIYF. This rearrangement joins TRBV2 to TRBJ1-3; the D gene is possibly TRBD1 (6 bases). The length of the CDR3 is 13 residues. Per germline, CDR1 SNHLY and CDR2 FYNNEI. Between the trimmed V and J ends, which lost 8 bases and 0 bases, there was a span of 8 bases.

This chain links TRBV27 with TRBJ2-1, with D perhaps matching TRBD1 (6 bases). CDR3 length: 18 amino acids. From germline, CDR1 is MNHEY and CDR2 SMNVEV (reference sequence). Trimming took off 6 bases at V and 3 bases at J, with 24 bases between the two ends. The CDR3 bases are TGTGCCAGCAGCGATGGGAGAGGGGGACGCGTACTCTACAATGAGCAGTTCTTC. Translating gives CASSDGRGGRVLYNEQFF.

This clone has a handful of counts. The genes are TRBV11-2 and TRBJ1-1; D remains unclear. CDR3 length: 17 residues. V was trimmed by 1 base and J by 1 base, leaving 16 bases between them. In germline, CDR1 is SGHAT, CDR2 FQNNGV. The CDR3 DNA reads TGTGCCAGCAGCTTAGTCCTGGGGAGGACCCCGAACACTGAAGCTTTCTTT. Its protein is CASSLVLGRTPNTEAFF.

The chain has TRBV7-8 and TRBJ1-2; D perhaps matches TRBD1 (5 bases). The length of the CDR3 is 13 residues. In germline, CDR1 is SGHVS, CDR2 FQNEAQ. The ends were cut back, 5 bases at V and 4 bases at J, with 11 bases in the middle. For the CDR3, the DNA is TGTGCCAGCAGCCCCGACAGCCTCTATGGCTACACCTTC. This codes for CASSPDSLYGYTF.

The V gene is TRBV27, the J gene TRBJ2-2, with 9 bases aligning to TRBD2. Germline V gene sequence: CDR1 MNHEY, CDR2 SMNVEV (reference sequence). After removal of 3 bases from V and 3 bases from J, the junction contained 2 bases not matched to a gene. This CDR3 comprises 15 residues. CDR3 DNA sequence: TGTGCCAGCAGTTTGACTAGCGGAGACACCGGGGAGCTGTTTTTT. The encoded protein is CASSLTSGDTGELFF.

The chain joins TRBV5-1 to TRBJ2-2, with 8 bases aligning to TRBD2. With 3 bases clipped from V and 5 bases from J, the junction kept 12 bases outside the gene matches. The CDR3 runs 17 residues. Per the germline V gene, CDR1 is SGHRS and CDR2 is YFSETQ. The CDR3, as DNA: TGCGCCAGCAGCTCCTACCCGGGACTAGTGATGACCGGGGAGCTGTTTTTT. It encodes CASSSYPGLVMTGELFF.

This sequence joins TRBV30 and TRBJ1-2; 12 bases match TRBD1. CDR1 and CDR2 from the germline V gene are GTSNPN and SVGIG (reference sequence). There are 16 residues in the CDR3. V was pared by 1 base and J by 7 bases, with 10 bases of the junction left unmatched. This chain's CDR3 is CAWSADSGTGGPGYTF. DNA for the CDR3: TGTGCCTGGAGTGCGGATTCCGGGACAGGGGGCCCTGGCTACACCTTC.

The CDR3 reads CASSPTERNSPLHF. CDR3 nucleotide sequence: TGTGCCAGCTCACCAACGGAGAGAAATTCACCCCTCCACTTT. V usage is TRBV18 and J usage is TRBJ1-6; D is undetermined. V lost 2 bases, J lost 7 bases, and 9 bases lay in between. From germline, CDR1 is KGHSH and CDR2 LQKENI. The CDR3 contains 14 residues.

The CDR3 region has the DNA TGTGCCAGCAGTGGGCCTAAGCGGGGGCCGAACACCGGGGAGCTGTTTTTT. It codes for CASSGPKRGPNTGELFF. This rearrangement joins TRBV2 to TRBJ2-2, with 8 nucleotides matching TRBD2. The junction had 7 bases not matched to a gene; V was cut back by 4 bases and J by 0 bases. The CDR3 contains 17 residues. CDR1 is SNHLY, CDR2 FYNNEI, per germline.

Here the CDR3 reads CASSPSGQGLVSPLHF. In DNA form, the CDR3 reads TGTGCCAGCAGTCCTTCCGGACAGGGGTTGGTTTCACCCCTCCACTTT. V gene TRBV27 combines with J gene TRBJ1-6; 9 positions match TRBD1. The CDR3 sequence is 16 residues long. In germline, CDR1 is MNHEY, CDR2 SMNVEV (reference sequence). V shed 5 bases and J 9 bases; nucleotides not matched to a gene: 11.

DNA of the CDR3: TGTGCCAGCAGCGTAGGGGCGAACACTGAAGCTTTCTTT. This translates into CASSVGANTEAFF. The genes are TRBV9 and TRBJ1-1; D ambiguous. The ends were cut back, 0 bases at V and 1 base at J, with 4 bases in the middle. Looked up from germline, CDR1 is SGDLS and CDR2 is YYNGEE. The CDR3 runs to 13 residues.

This chain links TRBV11-2 with TRBJ2-4; a weak D match, TRBD1 (5 bases). Trimming cost V 2 bases and J 0 bases, with 11 bases left between them. The CDR3 has 16 residues. The V gene's germline CDR1 is SGHAT and CDR2 FQNNGV. CDR3 region: CASSLLGPLAKNIQYF. The CDR3 DNA reads as TGTGCCAGCAGCTTACTGGGGCCACTAGCCAAAAACATTCAGTACTTC.

The J gene is TRBJ1-4, the V gene TRBV7-2; TRBD1 is a possible D gene (5 bases). V was cut by 4 bases and J by 7 bases, with 16 bases left in between. The germline V gene encodes CDR1 SGHTA and CDR2 FQGNSA. The CDR3 spans 15 residues. CDR3 loop: CASSSYQGVREKLFF. In nucleotides, the CDR3 is TGTGCCAGCAGCTCATACCAAGGGGTTCGTGAAAAACTGTTTTTT.

The CDR3 region is CASRLGLAANEQFF. The CDR3 coding sequence is TGTGCCAGCAGGCTCGGACTAGCTGCCAATGAGCAGTTCTTC. The V gene is TRBV6-5, the J gene TRBJ2-1; 8 bases match TRBD2. Germline-derived CDR1 and CDR2 are MNHEY and SVGAGI. This CDR3 comprises 14 residues. V lost 6 bases, J lost 6 bases, and 7 bases stayed unmatched.

In DNA, the CDR3 is TGTGCCAGCAGTTACGAGGAAAGACGAGGCTACACCTTC. Encoded protein: CASSYEERRGYTF. V is TRBV6-5 and J is TRBJ1-2; D call uncertain. Trimming removed 2 bases at V and 8 bases at J, with 12 bases between. The CDR3 has 13 amino acids. Germline V gene lookup returns CDR1 MNHEY and CDR2 SVGAGI.

This chain links TRBV27 with TRBJ1-5; D is possibly TRBD1 (5 bases). Trimming cost V 3 bases and J 5 bases, with 8 bases left between them. Germline CDR1 reads MNHEY; CDR2 reads SMNVEV (reference sequence). The CDR3 runs 13 residues. The CDR3 bases are TGTGCCAGCAGTTTCTTCAGGGATCAGCCCCAGCATTTT. Protein: CASSFFRDQPQHF.

V is TRBV6-5 and J is TRBJ2-2; perhaps TRBD2 as D (7 bases). The CDR3 runs 15 residues. Germline assignment: CDR1 MNHEY and CDR2 SVGAGI. The germline V and J ends were trimmed by 7 bases and 2 bases, with 14 bases remaining between them. CDR3 DNA sequence: TGTGCCAGCATTAACGGGGGGCTAAACACCGGGGAGCTGTTTTTT. Its protein product is CASINGGLNTGELFF.

This chain connects TRBV10-3 to TRBJ1-3; D is uncertain. The length of the CDR3 is 15 residues. Germline CDR1 and CDR2: ENHRY and SYGVKD. Trimming removed 2 bases from V and 2 bases from J, with 10 bases in between. CDR3 nucleotides: TGTGCCATCAGTGAGAGTGGGAGCCCTGGAAACACCATATATTTT. Residues: CAISESGSPGNTIYF.